This T cell receptor beta chain derives from a study of blood T cell repertoires in COVID-19. Germline CDR1 and CDR2: SGHKS and YYEKEE (reference sequence). The CDR3 loop spans 16 amino acids. Trimming stripped 4 bases from V and 1 base from J, with 17 bases between. Profiling relied on immunoSEQ multiplex PCR, and the TCRdb table lists in-frame clones only, not all of them. This table has around 100,000 clones, approximately 86% appearing once. The sample holds one count of this clone. The gene calls are TRBV5-5 and TRBJ2-5; perhaps TRBD2 as D (5 bases). The specimen sequenced was peripheral blood. This TCR was recovered from an elderly man with acute or convalescent COVID-19. The CDR3 DNA sequence: TGTGCCAGCAGCCTAGAGCCGGGAAACCTCCAAGAGACCCAGTACTTC. Protein: CASSLEPGNLQETQYF.